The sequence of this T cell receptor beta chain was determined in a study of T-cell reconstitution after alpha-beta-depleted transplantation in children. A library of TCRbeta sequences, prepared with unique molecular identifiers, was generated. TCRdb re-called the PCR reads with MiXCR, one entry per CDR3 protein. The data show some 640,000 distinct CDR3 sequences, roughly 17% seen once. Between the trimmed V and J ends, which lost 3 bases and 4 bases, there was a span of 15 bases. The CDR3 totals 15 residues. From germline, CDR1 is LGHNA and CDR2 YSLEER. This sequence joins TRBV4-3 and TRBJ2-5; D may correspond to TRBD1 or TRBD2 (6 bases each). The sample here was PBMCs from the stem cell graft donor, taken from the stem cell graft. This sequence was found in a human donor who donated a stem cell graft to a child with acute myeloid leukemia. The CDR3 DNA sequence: TGCGCCAGCAGCCATTCTAGGGGGGAGCGAGAGACCCAGTACTTC. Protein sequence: CASSHSRGERETQYF.